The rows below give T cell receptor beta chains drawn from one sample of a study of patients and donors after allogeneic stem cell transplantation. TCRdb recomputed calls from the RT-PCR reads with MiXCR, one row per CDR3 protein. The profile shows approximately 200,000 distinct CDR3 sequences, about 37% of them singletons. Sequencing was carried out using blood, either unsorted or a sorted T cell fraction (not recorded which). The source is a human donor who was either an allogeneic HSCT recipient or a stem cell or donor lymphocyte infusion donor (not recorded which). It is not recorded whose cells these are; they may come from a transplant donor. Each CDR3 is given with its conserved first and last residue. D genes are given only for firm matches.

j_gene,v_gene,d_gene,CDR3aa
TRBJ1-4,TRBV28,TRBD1,CASSSSGGLRREKLFF
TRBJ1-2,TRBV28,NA,CASSNLVYGYTF
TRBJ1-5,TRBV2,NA,CASSEASPGNQPQHF
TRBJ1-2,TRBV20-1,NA,CSARHDGGSYTF
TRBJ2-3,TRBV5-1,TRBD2,CASSYPSGGATDTQYF
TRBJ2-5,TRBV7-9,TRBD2,CASSGSGGEETQYF
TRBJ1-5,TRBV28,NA,CASSFTSGPNQPQHF
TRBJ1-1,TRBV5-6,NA,CASSWRGRLYTEAFF
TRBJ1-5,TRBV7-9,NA,CASSFGPEGNQPQHF
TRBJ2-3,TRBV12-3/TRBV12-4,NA,CASGSADTDTQYF
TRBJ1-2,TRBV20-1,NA,CSARGARAQGYTF
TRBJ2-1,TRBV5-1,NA,CASSGLAPRNEQFF
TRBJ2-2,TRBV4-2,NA,CASSHRAGGTGELFF
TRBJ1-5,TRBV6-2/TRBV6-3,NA,CASSTETGTGSNQPQHF
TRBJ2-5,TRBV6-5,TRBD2,CASSRTSGAQETQYF
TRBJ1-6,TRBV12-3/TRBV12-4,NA,CASTRAGNSPLHF
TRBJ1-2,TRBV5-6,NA,CASSFDAQSYGYTF
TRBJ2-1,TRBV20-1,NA,CSARERRNEQFF
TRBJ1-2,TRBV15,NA,CATSSDSLGYGYTF
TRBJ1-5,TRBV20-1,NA,CSAPRGSNQPQHF
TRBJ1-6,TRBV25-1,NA,CASSERGAGNSPLHF
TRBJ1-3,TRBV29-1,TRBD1,CSVEFGTGGNTIYF
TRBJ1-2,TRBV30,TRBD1,CAWSSGHPGGGCTF
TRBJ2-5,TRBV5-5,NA,CASSLEQGRETQYF
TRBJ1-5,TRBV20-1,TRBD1,CSARDIGTGGIQPQHF
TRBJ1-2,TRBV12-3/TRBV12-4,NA,CASSRGTVPLYGYTF
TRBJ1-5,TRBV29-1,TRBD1,CSVRQGRNQPQHF
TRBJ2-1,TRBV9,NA,CASSVAAGYHNEQFF
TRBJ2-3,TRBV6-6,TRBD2,CASSYSLAGAADTQYF
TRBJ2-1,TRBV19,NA,CASSIGTAHYSEQFF
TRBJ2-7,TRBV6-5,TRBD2,CASSRTGTSFFHEQYF
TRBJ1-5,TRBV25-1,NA,CASGTAYSNQPQHF
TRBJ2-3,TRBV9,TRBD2,CASSASGGASTDTQYF
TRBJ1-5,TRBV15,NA,CATSRDAEVNQPQHF
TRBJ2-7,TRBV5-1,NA,CASSFTGLKNYEQYF
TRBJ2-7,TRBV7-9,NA,CASSLEVYEQYF
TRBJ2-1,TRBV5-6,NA,CASSLLSSYNEQFF
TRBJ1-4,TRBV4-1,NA,CASSQERVGLELFF
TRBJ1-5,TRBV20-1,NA,CSSVWGANQPQHF
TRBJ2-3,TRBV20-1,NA,CSAEGGLGTDTQYF
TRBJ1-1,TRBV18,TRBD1,CASSSGQGREAFF
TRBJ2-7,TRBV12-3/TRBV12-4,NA,CASSLLSPGKPYEQYF
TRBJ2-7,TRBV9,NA,CASSAQGGGTYEQYF
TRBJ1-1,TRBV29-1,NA,CSESTSSNTEAFF
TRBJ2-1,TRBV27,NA,CASSLRGGVPGNEQFF
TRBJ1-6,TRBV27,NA,CASSFRPQGNSPLHF
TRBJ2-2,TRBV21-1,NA,CARRTGELFF
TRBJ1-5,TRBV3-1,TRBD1,CTSSQETGGGNQPQHF
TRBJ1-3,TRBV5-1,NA,CASSLLGGTSGNTIYF
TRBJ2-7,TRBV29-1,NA,CSAQADSYEQYF
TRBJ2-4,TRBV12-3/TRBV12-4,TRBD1,CASSSWTGEGNIQYF
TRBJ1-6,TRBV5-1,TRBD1,CASSLASGTGKGHNSPLHF
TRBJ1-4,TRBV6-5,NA,CASSPTGFGEKLFF
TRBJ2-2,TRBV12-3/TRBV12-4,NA,CASSTRLDPPGELFF
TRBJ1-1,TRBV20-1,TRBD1,CSAMGQTSHGTEAFF